The 29 T cell receptor beta chains reported below all come from one sample, sequenced in a study of breast tumors, draining lymph nodes, adjacent tissues. TCRdb re-analysed the multiplex PCR reads in MiXCR, keeping a single row per CDR3 protein. The data show 50,000 to 75,000 distinct CDR3 sequences, around 52% seen once. Sequenced material: breast tumor tissue. The receptors were gathered from a female donor with breast cancer. Some clones in this sample may be carry-over from other donors' samples.

The chain joins TRBV5-1 to TRBJ2-7; D may correspond to TRBD1 or TRBD2 (7 bases each). Trimming pared 1 base from V and 4 bases from J, leaving 12 bases between. This CDR3 has 14 amino acids. Germline V gene lookup returns CDR1 SGHRS and CDR2 YFSETQ. CDR3 nucleotide sequence: TGCGCCAGCAGCTTGTGGCAGGGGGGGTACGAGCAGTACTTC. Translation: CASSLWQGGYEQYF.

V and J are TRBV24-1 and TRBJ2-1, with unresolved D. The V end lost 5 bases, the J end lost 8 bases, and 9 bases lay between the germline ends. The CDR3 is made up of 12 amino acids. Germline assignment: CDR1 KGHDR and CDR2 SFDVKD. The CDR3 nucleotides are TGTGCCACCAGTGCCTTTAACGATGAGCAGTTCTTC. It yields the protein CATSAFNDEQFF.

This clonotype was recorded once. This chain links TRBV6-1 with TRBJ1-2, with D perhaps matching TRBD1 (6 bases). With 7 bases removed from V and 5 bases from J, the gap between germline ends came to 14 bases. There are 13 residues in the CDR3. Germline lookup yields CDR1 MNHNS and CDR2 SASEGT. CDR3 protein: CASIPGTTYGYTF. CDR3 DNA: TGTGCCAGCATACCGGGGACAACTTATGGCTACACCTTC.

Remarks on this clonotype: The junction does not match germline at one end; this may be a read error. CDR3 sequence reads: CSAPGLAGAW. The CDR3 bases are TGCAGTGCCCCCGGACTAGCGGGAGCATGG. J is TRBJ1-6 and V is TRBV20-1; D is unclear. The CDR3 consists of 10 residues. Germline assignment: CDR1 DFQATT and CDR2 SNEGSKA (reference sequence).

Concerning this clonotype itself: One end of the junction varies from germline; a read error may be responsible. The genes are TRBV12-5 and TRBJ2-5; unclear D gene. The CDR3 runs 13 residues. In germline, CDR1 is LGHNT, CDR2 FRNRAP. The CDR3 region is CASSLVGYQPQCF. CDR3 in DNA: TGTGCCAGCAGTTTAGTGGGTTATCAGCCCCAGTGCTTC.

The genes are TRBV29-1 and TRBJ2-1; TRBD1 matches at 9 bases. V lost 8 bases and J lost 9; bases outside the gene matches: 11. The length of the CDR3 is 13 residues. The germline V gene has CDR1 SQVTM and CDR2 ANQGSEA. Written as DNA, the CDR3 is TGCAGCCCCCGGGACAGGGTGGCTAGTGAGCAGTTCTTC. Amino acids: CSPRDRVASEQFF.

There are many counts of this clonotype. This rearrangement joins TRBV6-5 to TRBJ2-2; 11 bases map to TRBD2. The CDR3 contains 21 residues. Germline CDR1 is MNHEY and CDR2 is SVGAGI. The V and J ends lost 0 bases and 1 base, in that order; junction bases with no gene match: 13. CDR3 nucleotides: TGTGCCAGCAGTTACTCGCTGCCCCGGGGACTAGCGGTAGTGAACACCGGGGAGCTGTTTTTT. This sequence encodes CASSYSLPRGLAVVNTGELFF.

This clonotype was recorded many times. The chain uses TRBV14 and TRBJ2-7; D unclear. Germline V gives CDR1 SGHDN, CDR2 FVKESK. CDR3 length: 14 amino acids. Trimming removed 1 base at V and 2 bases at J, with 9 bases between. CDR3 loop: CASSQGRPPYEQYF. CDR3 coding DNA: TGTGCCAGCAGCCAAGGGCGACCACCCTACGAGCAGTACTTC.

There are a few counts of this clonotype. The CDR3: CASNPQGRNTEAFF. CDR3 coding DNA: TGTGCCAGCAACCCTCAGGGTAGAAACACTGAAGCTTTCTTT. V and J are TRBV12-3 or TRBV12-4 and TRBJ1-1; maybe TRBD1 (5 bases). This CDR3 region has 14 residues. V was trimmed by 7 bases and J by 2 bases, leaving 14 bases between them.

The rearrangement links TRBV29-1 to TRBJ2-2, with D possibly being TRBD1 (6 bases). The CDR3 is 18 amino acids. Germline-derived CDR1 and CDR2 are SQVTM and ANQGSEA. V was clipped by 3 bases and J by 1 base, with 21 bases between them. The CDR3 DNA follows: TGCAGCGTTGATGCTTGGTTCACAGGGTGGAGGAACACCGGGGAGCTGTTTTTT. It translates to CSVDAWFTGWRNTGELFF.

The V and J genes are TRBV24-1 and TRBJ2-3; 8 bases align to TRBD2. The germline V gene has CDR1 KGHDR and CDR2 SFDVKD. The ends lost 5 bases at V and 6 bases at J; junction bases unmatched: 6. CDR3 length: 14 amino acids. In DNA form, the CDR3 reads TGTGCCACCAGTGCCAACGGGGGGGCCGATACGCAGTATTTT. Translating it yields CATSANGGADTQYF.

This chain joins TRBV2 and TRBJ1-2; 11 bases fit TRBD1. Germline V CDR1 and CDR2: SNHLY, FYNNEI. CDR3 length equals 12 residues. The V segment lost 8 bases and the J segment 6 bases; nucleotides outside the gene matches: 2. CDR3 nucleotide sequence: TGTGCCAGCGCGGGACAGGGGGATGGCTACACCTTC. Its protein product is CASAGQGDGYTF.

The table lists this clonotype with many counts. The chain joins TRBV19 to TRBJ2-1; TRBD1 matches at 7 bases. Losses at the gene ends were 7 bases for V and 7 bases for J; bases not matched to a gene: 10. This CDR3 comprises 14 residues. Germline V CDR1 and CDR2: LNHDA, SQIVND (reference sequence). In DNA form, the CDR3 reads TGTGCCAGTAAAGCCTTGGGACAGCCGAATGAGCAGTTCTTC. Translation: CASKALGQPNEQFF.

The genes are TRBV7-2 and TRBJ1-5, with D possibly being TRBD1 (6 bases). The V gene lost 6 bases and the J gene lost 6 bases, with 12 bases spanning the gap. The CDR3 is made up of 13 amino acids. CDR1 SGHTA and CDR2 FQGNSA come from the germline V gene. CDR3 region: CASSRIQGQPQHF. Written as DNA, the CDR3 is TGTGCCAGCAGTCGCATACAGGGTCAGCCCCAGCATTTT. Together with reference TRBV7-2 and TRBJ1-5, the CDR3 gives the full variable domain: GAGVSQSPSNKVTEKGKDVELRCDPISGHTALYWYRQSLGQGLEFLIYFQGNSAPDKSGLPSDRFSAERTGGSVSTLTIQRTQQEDSAVYLCASSRIQGQPQHFGDGTRLSIL.

There are many counts of this clonotype. The chain employs TRBV5-8 and TRBJ2-1, with unresolved D. The germline V gene encodes CDR1 SGHTS and CDR2 YDEGEE. The CDR3 has 12 residues. The germline V and J ends were trimmed by 3 bases and 3 bases, with 4 bases remaining between them. CDR3 nucleotide sequence: TGTGCCAGCAGCTGGGACTACAATGAGCAGTTCTTC. Its translation is CASSWDYNEQFF.

As concerns this clonotype: At one boundary the junction diverges from the germline segment, which might be a read error. This chain links TRBV11-2 with TRBJ1-3; D is unresolved. The CDR3 is 17 amino acids. CDR1 SGHAT and CDR2 FQNNGV come from the germline V gene. The CDR3 protein is CASSLRITAISGNTIYF. CDR3 in DNA: TGCGCCAGCAGCTTACGGATTACAGCTATCTCTGGAAACACCATATATTTT.

The gene calls are TRBV15 and TRBJ2-2; tentative D call: TRBD1 (6 bases). Germline CDR1 is LNHNV and CDR2 is YYDKDF (reference sequence). V dropped 5 bases and J dropped 6 bases, with 19 bases sitting between them. The CDR3 is 16 residues long. This CDR3 is CATSRRQASIPGELFF. DNA of the CDR3: TGTGCCACCAGCCGACGACAGGCGTCCATCCCCGGGGAGCTGTTTTTT.

This clonotype was seen many times. This chain joins TRBV6-1 and TRBJ1-5; D possibly corresponds to TRBD1 (6 bases). The V gene's germline CDR1 is MNHNS and CDR2 SASEGT. CDR3 length: 13 residues. Trimming removed 9 bases at V and 5 bases at J, with 14 bases between. The CDR3, as DNA: TGTGCCAGTAACAGGGTAGGAGATCAGCCCCAGCATTTT. It translates to CASNRVGDQPQHF.

The V and J genes are TRBV20-1 and TRBJ1-3; D uncertain. The CDR3 loop spans 15 amino acids. Trimming pared 6 bases from V and 3 bases from J, leaving 18 bases between. The germline V gene encodes CDR1 DFQATT and CDR2 SNEGSKA (reference sequence). In DNA form, the CDR3 reads TGCAGTGCGCGGGATGTAAGATTTGGTGGAAACACCATATATTTT. It encodes CSARDVRFGGNTIYF.

This rearrangement joins TRBV2 to TRBJ1-2; D unresolved. Trimming left V 7 bases short and J 4 bases short, with 16 bases between. The CDR3 is 14 amino acids. Germline CDR1 SNHLY, CDR2 FYNNEI. CDR3: CASNRRMTTYGYTF. The CDR3 nucleotides are TGTGCCAGCAACCGACGGATGACAACCTATGGCTACACCTTC.

The V call is TRBV20-1, the J call TRBJ2-5, with 12 bases fitting TRBD2. Germline-derived CDR1 and CDR2 are DFQATT and SNEGSKA (reference sequence). The CDR3 has 17 amino acids. J gave up 5 bases and V 0 bases, and 10 bases lay outside the gene matches. Here the CDR3 reads CSARDPAGLAGVETQYF. CDR3 in DNA: TGCAGTGCTAGAGATCCTGCGGGACTAGCGGGTGTGGAGACCCAGTACTTC.

The table lists this clonotype with a count of one. This sequence joins TRBV2 and TRBJ1-4; no clear D. Trimming left V 11 bases short and J 5 bases short, with 6 bases between. The germline V gene has CDR1 SNHLY and CDR2 FYNNEI. This CDR3 has 10 residues. For the CDR3, the DNA is TGTGCCGCAAGAAATGAAAAACTGTTTTTT. Protein: CAARNEKLFF.

The chain uses TRBV2 and TRBJ2-3; 8 nucleotides line up with TRBD2. From germline, CDR1 is SNHLY and CDR2 FYNNEI. CDR3 size: 14 residues. Germline trimming cut 6 bases from V and 2 bases from J; bases unmatched to any gene: 4. The CDR3 sequence: CASSELAATDTQYF. The CDR3 region has the DNA TGTGCCAGCAGCGAACTAGCGGCCACAGATACGCAGTATTTT.

Concerning this clonotype: The final CDR3 position lacks the conserved phenylalanine or tryptophan, pointing to a likely read error. Because the CDR3's place on the DNA is in doubt, the DNA is left out and the CDR3 is given as listed by TCRdb. The chain couples TRBV20-1 to TRBJ1-5; the table's D gene call, TRBD1, was not cross checked with the DNA. Counting both end residues, the CDR3 totals 10 amino acids. Germline values: CDR1 DFQATT, CDR2 SNEGSKA (reference sequence). CDR3 protein: CSATGQGRLG.

V gene TRBV20-1 combines with J gene TRBJ1-2; 12 nucleotides line up with TRBD1. The CDR3 is 16 residues long. The germline CDR1 and CDR2 sequences are DFQATT and SNEGSKA (reference sequence). V trimming: 3 bases; J trimming: 5 bases; junction bases outside the gene matches: 10. The CDR3 nucleotides are TGCAGTGCTAGTAGTGCCCGGGACAGGGGGCATTATGGCTACACCTTC. Translating it yields CSASSARDRGHYGYTF.

This clonotype was detected once. This chain links TRBV29-1 with TRBJ1-4, with TRBD1 matching over 8 bases. This CDR3 is 14 amino acids long. CDR1 SQVTM and CDR2 ANQGSEA come from the germline V gene. With V trimmed by 3 bases and J by 7 bases, 7 bases remained unmatched. CDR3: CSVDASGTGEKLFF. The DNA for the CDR3 is TGCAGCGTTGATGCTAGCGGGACAGGTGAAAAACTGTTTTTT. Using reference TRBV29-1 and TRBJ1-4 for the parts outside the CDR3, the full variable domain is SAVISQKPSRDICQRGTSLTIQCQVDSQVTMMFWYRQQPGQSLTLIATANQGSEATYESGFVIDKFPISRPNLTFSTLTVSNMSPEDSSIYLCSVDASGTGEKLFFGSGTQLSVL.

The rearrangement joins TRBV9 to TRBJ2-2; perhaps TRBD1 as D (6 bases). V was shortened by 0 bases and J by 8 bases, with 14 bases between the two germline ends. The germline V gene has CDR1 SGDLS and CDR2 YYNGEE. The CDR3 spans 15 residues. The CDR3 region has the DNA TGTGCCAGCAGCGTAGATAGGGGGATTTGGGGGGAGCTGTTTTTT. Protein product: CASSVDRGIWGELFF.

This clonotype was recorded at least ten times. The rearrangement uses TRBV6-5 and TRBJ1-2; D call uncertain. The germline V gene encodes CDR1 MNHEY and CDR2 SVGAGI. This CDR3 is built from 13 residues. Trimming cost V 5 bases and J 1 base, with 8 bases left between them. DNA of the CDR3: TGTGCCAGCAGTGCCGGGAGTAACTATGGCTACACCTTC. It is translated as CASSAGSNYGYTF.

This chain connects TRBV7-3 to TRBJ2-1, with D uncertain. Looked up from germline, CDR1 is SGHTA and CDR2 is FQGTGA. This CDR3 comprises 13 residues. V lost 4 bases to trimming and J lost 10 bases, with 14 bases between them. CDR3 DNA: TGTGCCAGCAGCTCTGGCGGCCTCCGGGAGCAGTTCTTC. It codes for CASSSGGLREQFF.